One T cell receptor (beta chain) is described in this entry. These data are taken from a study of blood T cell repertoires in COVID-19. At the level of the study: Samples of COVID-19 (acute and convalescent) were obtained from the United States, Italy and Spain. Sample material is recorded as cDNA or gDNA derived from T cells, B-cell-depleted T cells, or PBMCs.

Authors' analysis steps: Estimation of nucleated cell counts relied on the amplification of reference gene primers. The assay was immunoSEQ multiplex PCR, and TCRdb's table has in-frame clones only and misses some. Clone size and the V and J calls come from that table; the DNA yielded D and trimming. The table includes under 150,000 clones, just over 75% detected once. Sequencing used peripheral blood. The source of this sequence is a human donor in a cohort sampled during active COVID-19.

CDR3 bases: TGTGCCAGCAGTTCGACAGGGGAGCAGTTCTTC. Translated: CASSSTGEQFF. The chain is built from TRBV12-3 or TRBV12-4 and TRBJ2-1; 7 bases match TRBD1. The length of the CDR3 is 11 residues. Losses at the gene ends were 4 bases for V and 10 bases for J; bases not matched to a gene: 1.